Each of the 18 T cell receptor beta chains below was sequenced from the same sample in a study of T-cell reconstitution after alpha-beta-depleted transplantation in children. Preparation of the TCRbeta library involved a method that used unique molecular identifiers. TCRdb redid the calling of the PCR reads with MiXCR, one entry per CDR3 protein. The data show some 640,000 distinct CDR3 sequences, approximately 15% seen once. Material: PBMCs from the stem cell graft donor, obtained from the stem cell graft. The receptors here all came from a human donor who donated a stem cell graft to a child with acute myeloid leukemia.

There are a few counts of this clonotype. This CDR3 is CASSGTSGEGDTQYF. The DNA for the CDR3 is TGTGCCAGCAGCGGCACTAGCGGGGAAGGAGATACGCAGTATTTT. The chain uses TRBV7-2 and TRBJ2-3, with 10 nucleotides matching TRBD2. CDR3 length equals 15 residues. Per germline, CDR1 SGHTA and CDR2 FQGNSA. The V gene end was trimmed by 5 bases and the J gene end by 5 bases; junction bases not matched to a gene: 7.

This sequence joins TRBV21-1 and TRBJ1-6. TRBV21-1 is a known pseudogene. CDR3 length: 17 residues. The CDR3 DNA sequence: TGTGCCAGCAGCAAAGGGCTGAGTCGTGCCTATAATTCACCCCTCCACTTT. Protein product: CASSKGLSRAYNSPLHF.

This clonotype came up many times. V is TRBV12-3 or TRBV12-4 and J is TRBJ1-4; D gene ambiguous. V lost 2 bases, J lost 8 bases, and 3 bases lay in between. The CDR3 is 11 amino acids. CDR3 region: CASSLREKLFF. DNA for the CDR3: TGTGCCAGCAGTTTAAGGGAAAAACTGTTTTTT.

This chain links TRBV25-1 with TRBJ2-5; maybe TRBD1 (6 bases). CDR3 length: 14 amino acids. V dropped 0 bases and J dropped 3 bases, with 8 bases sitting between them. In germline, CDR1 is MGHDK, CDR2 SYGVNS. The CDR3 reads CASSEYRGKETQYF. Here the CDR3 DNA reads TGTGCCAGCAGTGAATACAGGGGCAAAGAGACCCAGTACTTC.

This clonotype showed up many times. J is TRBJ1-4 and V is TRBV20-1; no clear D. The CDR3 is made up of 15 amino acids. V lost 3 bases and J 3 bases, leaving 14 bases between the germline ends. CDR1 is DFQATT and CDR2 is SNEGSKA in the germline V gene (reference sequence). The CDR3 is CSASTLLGANEKLFF. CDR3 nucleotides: TGCAGTGCTAGCACTTTACTCGGAGCTAATGAAAAACTGTTTTTT.

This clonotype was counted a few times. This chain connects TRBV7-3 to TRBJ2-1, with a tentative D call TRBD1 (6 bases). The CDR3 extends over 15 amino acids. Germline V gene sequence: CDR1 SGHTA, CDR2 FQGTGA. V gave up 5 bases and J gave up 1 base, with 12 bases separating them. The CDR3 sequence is CASSQQGLSYNEQFF. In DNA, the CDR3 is TGTGCCAGCAGCCAACAGGGTCTATCCTACAATGAGCAGTTCTTC.

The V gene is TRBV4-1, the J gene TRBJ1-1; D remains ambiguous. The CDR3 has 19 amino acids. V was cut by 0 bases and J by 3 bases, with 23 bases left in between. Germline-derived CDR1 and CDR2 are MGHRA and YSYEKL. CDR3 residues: CASSQDGSKLALGDTEAFF. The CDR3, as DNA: TGCGCCAGCAGCCAAGATGGGTCTAAACTGGCCCTCGGGGACACTGAAGCTTTCTTT.

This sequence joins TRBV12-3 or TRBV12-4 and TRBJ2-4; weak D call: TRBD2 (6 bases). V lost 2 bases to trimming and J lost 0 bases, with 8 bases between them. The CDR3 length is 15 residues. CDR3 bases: TGTGCCAGCAGTTTAAGGGGACTAGCCAAAAACATTCAGTACTTC. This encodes CASSLRGLAKNIQYF.

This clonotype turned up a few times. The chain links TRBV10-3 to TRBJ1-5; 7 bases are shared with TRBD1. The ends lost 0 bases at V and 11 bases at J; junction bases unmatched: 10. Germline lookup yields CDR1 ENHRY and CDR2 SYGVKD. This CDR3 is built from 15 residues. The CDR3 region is CAISESGQGRGAQHF. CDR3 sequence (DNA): TGTGCCATCAGTGAGTCTGGGCAGGGCAGGGGGGCCCAGCATTTT.

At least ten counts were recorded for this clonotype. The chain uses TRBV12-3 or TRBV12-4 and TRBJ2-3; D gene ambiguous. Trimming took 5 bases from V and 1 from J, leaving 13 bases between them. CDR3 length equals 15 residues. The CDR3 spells CASSRGPTGTDTQYF. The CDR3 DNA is TGTGCCAGCAGTCGAGGTCCGACGGGCACAGATACGCAGTATTTT.

The CDR3 nucleotides are TGTGCCAGCAGCGTTGCGGGGGGCTGGAACACTGAAGCTTTCTTT. It translates to CASSVAGGWNTEAFF. The rearrangement joins TRBV5-5 to TRBJ1-1, with D possibly being TRBD1 (6 bases). Germline lookup yields CDR1 SGHKS and CDR2 YYEKEE (reference sequence). Trimming pared 4 bases from V and 1 base from J, leaving 14 bases between. The CDR3 spans 15 residues.

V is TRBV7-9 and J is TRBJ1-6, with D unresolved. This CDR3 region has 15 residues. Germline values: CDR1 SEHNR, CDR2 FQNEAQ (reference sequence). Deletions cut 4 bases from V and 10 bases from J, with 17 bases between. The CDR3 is CASSSPRDPESPLHF. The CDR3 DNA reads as TGTGCCAGCAGCTCACCCCGCGACCCGGAGTCACCCCTCCACTTT.

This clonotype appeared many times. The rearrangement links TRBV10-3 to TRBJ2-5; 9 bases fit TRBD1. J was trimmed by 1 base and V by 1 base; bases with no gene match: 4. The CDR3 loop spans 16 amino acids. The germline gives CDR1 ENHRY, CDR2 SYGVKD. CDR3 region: CAISEFGTGIQETQYF. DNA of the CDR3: TGTGCCATCAGTGAGTTCGGGACAGGGATCCAAGAGACCCAGTACTTC.

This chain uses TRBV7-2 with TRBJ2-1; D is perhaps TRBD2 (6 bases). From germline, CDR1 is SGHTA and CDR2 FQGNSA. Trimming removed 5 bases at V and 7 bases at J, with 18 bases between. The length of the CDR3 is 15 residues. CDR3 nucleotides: TGTGCCAGCAGCCCCGGGACTCCTCCATCTAATGAGCAGTTCTTC. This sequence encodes CASSPGTPPSNEQFF.

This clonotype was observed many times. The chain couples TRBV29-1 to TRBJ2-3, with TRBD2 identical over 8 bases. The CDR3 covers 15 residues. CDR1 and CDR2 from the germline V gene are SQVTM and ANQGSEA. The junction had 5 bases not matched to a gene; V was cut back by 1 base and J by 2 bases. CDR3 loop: CSVEGAGGPTDTQYF. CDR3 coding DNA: TGCAGCGTTGAAGGGGCGGGGGGTCCCACAGATACGCAGTATTTT.

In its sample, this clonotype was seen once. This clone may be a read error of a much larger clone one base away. The CDR3 region is CSAIGASGHEQFF. Written as DNA, the CDR3 is TGCAGTGCTATAGGGGCCTCAGGACATGAGCAGTTCTTC. This chain uses TRBV20-1 with TRBJ2-1; weak D call: TRBD1 (5 bases). V gave up 4 bases and J gave up 8 bases, with 15 bases separating them. CDR3 length: 13 amino acids. Per germline, CDR1 DFQATT and CDR2 SNEGSKA (reference sequence).

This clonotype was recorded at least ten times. In DNA, the CDR3 is TGTGCCAGCAGCGTAGCCACCTCGAACACCGGGGAGCTGTTTTTT. Its translation is CASSVATSNTGELFF. The chain combines TRBV9 with TRBJ2-2; D is uncertain. The germline V and J ends were trimmed by 0 bases and 0 bases, with 6 bases remaining between them. The CDR3 consists of 15 residues. Per germline, CDR1 SGDLS and CDR2 YYNGEE.

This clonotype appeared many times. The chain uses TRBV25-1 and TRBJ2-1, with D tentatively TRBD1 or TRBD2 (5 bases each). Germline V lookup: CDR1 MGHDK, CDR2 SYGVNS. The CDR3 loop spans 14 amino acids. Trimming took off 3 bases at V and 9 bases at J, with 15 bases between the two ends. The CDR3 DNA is TGTGCCAGCAGTGACGAGGGACGGACCCTTGAGCAGTTCTTC. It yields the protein CASSDEGRTLEQFF.